Listed here are 12 T cell receptor beta chains from one sample, sequenced in a study of T and B cells in COVID-19 patients. BIOMED2 TRB-A/B primer pools were used in multiplex TRB PCR. TCRdb called the multiplex PCR reads again in MiXCR, with one record for every CDR3 protein. The data show thousands of distinct CDR3 sequences, with over 25% seen just once and approximately 23% held by the top ten. Blood genomic DNA input for TRB amplification was 250-500 ng. Sequenced input: blood. The source is a human donor who had recovered from COVID-19.

Turning to this clonotype: A much more abundant neighbour one base away suggests this may be a read error. In DNA form, the CDR3 reads TGTGCCAGCAGCTTAGTGGGGGGGAACCCCTACGAGCAGTACTTC. It yields the protein CASSLVGGNPYEQYF. This chain uses TRBV13 with TRBJ2-7, with 7 bases matching TRBD2. CDR1 and CDR2 from the germline V gene are PRHDT and FYEKMQ (reference sequence). The V and J ends lost 1 base and 2 bases, in that order; junction bases with no gene match: 5. The CDR3 has 15 residues.

On this clonotype: Being one base from a much bigger clone, this may be a read error. The CDR3 sequence: CASSRAQGAENTIYF. CDR3 DNA sequence: TGTGCCAGCTCACGGGCACAGGGGGCTGAAAACACCATATATTTT. The V and J genes are TRBV18 and TRBJ1-3, with 9 nucleotides matching TRBD1. The ends lost 4 bases at V and 6 bases at J; junction bases unmatched: 7. Germline values: CDR1 KGHSH, CDR2 LQKENI. This CDR3 spans 15 amino acids.

The V and J genes are TRBV24-1 and TRBJ1-6, with 7 bases aligning to TRBD1. The CDR3 runs 14 residues. CDR1 and CDR2 (germline): KGHDR, SFDVKD. V trimming: 7 bases; J trimming: 5 bases; junction bases outside the gene matches: 4. The CDR3 is CATSSGTDNSPLHF. Here the CDR3 DNA reads TGTGCCACCAGCTCCGGGACAGATAATTCACCCCTCCACTTT.

This clonotype counts as medium-sized. A junction end diverges from the germline sequence, so it may reflect a read error. This sequence joins TRBV29-1 and TRBJ1-2; possible D gene TRBD1, 5 bases. In germline, CDR1 is SQVTM, CDR2 ANQGSEA. The CDR3 is 14 residues long. CDR3 coding DNA: TGCAGCGTCGAAGAACCGACGGGACGATTCGGCTACACCTTC. It encodes CSVEEPTGRFGYTF.

In this sample, this clonotype turned up once. The chain has TRBV24-1 and TRBJ2-2; 16 bases align to TRBD2. CDR3 length: 21 amino acids. V lost 0 bases to trimming and J lost 4 bases; unmatched junction nucleotides: 10. The germline gives CDR1 KGHDR, CDR2 SFDVKD. The CDR3 bases are TGTGCCACCAGTGATTTGGGGTCAGGGACTAGCGGGGGGGCAGGCACCGGGGAGCTGTTTTTT. This codes for CATSDLGSGTSGGAGTGELFF.

In this sample, this clonotype is medium-sized. The V and J genes are TRBV5-5 and TRBJ2-3; tentatively, D is TRBD1 or TRBD2 (5 bases each). With 4 bases removed from V and 2 bases from J, the gap between germline ends came to 17 bases. The CDR3 extends over 16 amino acids. The germline V gene has CDR1 SGHKS and CDR2 YYEKEE (reference sequence). The CDR3 region is CASSPIGTKATDTQYF. As DNA, the CDR3 is TGTGCCAGCAGCCCGATCGGGACCAAAGCCACAGATACGCAGTATTTT.

This clonotype appeared a few times. The CDR3 DNA sequence: TGCAGTGTCACGGGAACCTACAATGAGCAGTTCTTC. Its protein product is CSVTGTYNEQFF. The chain links TRBV20-1 to TRBJ2-1, with D possibly TRBD2 on 5 matching bases. CDR1 and CDR2 from the germline V gene are DFQATT and SNEGSKA (reference sequence). This CDR3 contains 12 residues. Trimming shortened V by 7 bases and J by 2 bases, and 9 bases separated the two germline ends.

This clonotype was observed a few times. The chain joins TRBV18 to TRBJ1-2; 7 nucleotides line up with TRBD1. Trimming removed 3 bases from V and 2 bases from J; junction bases left unmatched: 0. The CDR3 sequence is 13 residues long. Germline V lookup: CDR1 KGHSH, CDR2 LQKENI. The CDR3 sequence is CASSPGQNYGYTF. CDR3 DNA sequence: TGTGCCAGCTCACCGGGACAGAACTATGGCTACACCTTC.

This clonotype has a single count. The chain uses TRBV19 and TRBJ1-3; 7 bases map to TRBD1. The J segment lost 0 bases and the V segment lost 6 bases, leaving 5 bases of the junction unmatched. The CDR3 is 15 residues long. CDR1 and CDR2 from the germline V gene are LNHDA and SQIVND (reference sequence). CDR3 in amino acids: CASRAGGRSGNTIYF. DNA of the CDR3: TGTGCCAGTAGGGCAGGGGGGCGCTCTGGAAACACCATATATTTT.

This clonotype counts as medium-sized. The gene calls are TRBV7-6 and TRBJ2-1; perhaps TRBD1 as D (5 bases). CDR1 is SGHVS and CDR2 is FNYEAQ in the germline V gene. The CDR3 contains 13 residues. V gave up 1 base and J gave up 5 bases, with 6 bases separating them. CDR3 loop: CASSLVQDNEQFF. The CDR3 coding sequence is TGTGCCAGCAGCTTAGTACAGGACAATGAGCAGTTCTTC.

Judged by abundance, this clonotype is medium-sized. The chain has TRBV6-5 and TRBJ2-7; D is possibly TRBD2 (6 bases). CDR1 MNHEY and CDR2 SVGAGI come from the germline V gene. The CDR3 contains 15 residues. Trimming took 0 bases from V and 5 from J, leaving 14 bases between them. Written as DNA, the CDR3 is TGTGCCAGCAGTTACTCGGCGGGACCACTCGACGAGCAGTACTTC. This encodes CASSYSAGPLDEQYF.

By sample fraction, this clonotype is medium-sized (0.01 to 0.1%). The gene calls are TRBV6-5 and TRBJ2-1; 9 nucleotides align to TRBD2. Per germline, CDR1 MNHEY and CDR2 SVGAGI. The V gene end was trimmed by 5 bases and the J gene end by 3 bases; junction bases not matched to a gene: 5. The CDR3 loop spans 15 amino acids. This CDR3 is CASSKRGDFYNEQFF. DNA for the CDR3: TGTGCCAGCAGTAAGCGGGGGGATTTCTACAATGAGCAGTTCTTC.